The 21 T cell receptor beta chains presented below share a single source sample, sequenced in a study of shared clonotypes between healthy human individuals. CD8 cells regarded as naive lacked CD45RO, were positively chosen for CCR7, and omitted terminally differentiated effector memory CD45RA+ cells. Clones were sequenced by immunoSEQ multiplex PCR, and TCRdb holds only the in-frame ones, with some missing. The repertoire has approximately 2,000,000 clones, around 93% of them found once; the top ten carry over 1.5%. Source material: naive CD8+ T cells from PBMCs. These receptor sequences come from a man between 18 and 35 years old in good health. Some clones in this sample may be carry-over from other donors' samples.

The V gene is TRBV15, the J gene TRBJ1-4; possibly TRBD1 for D (6 bases). Trimming shortened V by 3 bases and J by 7 bases, and 15 bases separated the two germline ends. In germline, CDR1 is LNHNV, CDR2 YYDKDF (reference sequence). The CDR3 has 15 amino acids. The CDR3 region is CATSRGAGGREKLFF. Written as DNA, the CDR3 is TGTGCCACCAGCAGGGGCGCGGGGGGCCGTGAAAAACTGTTTTTT.

The chain couples TRBV7-8 to TRBJ2-1; 10 nucleotides match TRBD2. V lost 0 bases and J lost 3; bases outside the gene matches: 8. Per the germline V gene, CDR1 is SGHVS and CDR2 is FQNEAQ. The CDR3 totals 18 residues. CDR3 loop: CASSLAASGSVGYNEQFF. CDR3 sequence (DNA): TGTGCCAGCAGCTTAGCGGCTAGCGGGAGTGTGGGCTACAATGAGCAGTTCTTC.

The chain uses TRBV9 and TRBJ1-1; D is possibly TRBD1 (5 bases). The V gene's germline CDR1 is SGDLS and CDR2 YYNGEE. Trimming pared 3 bases from V and 1 base from J, leaving 7 bases between. The CDR3 is 13 amino acids. The CDR3 reads CASSGGQNTEAFF. The CDR3 nucleotides read TGTGCCAGCAGCGGCGGACAGAACACTGAAGCTTTCTTT. The whole variable domain, filled in from reference TRBV9 and TRBJ1-1, reads DSGVTQTPKHLITATGQRVTLRCSPRSGDLSVYWYQQSLDQGLQFLIQYYNGEERAKGNILERFSAQQFPDLHSELNLSSLELGDSALYFCASSGGQNTEAFFGQGTRLTVV.

The CDR3 sequence: CAAGDRADTEAFF. CDR3 nucleotide sequence: TGTGCCGCAGGGGACCGCGCGGACACTGAAGCTTTCTTT. The chain is built from TRBV19 and TRBJ1-1, with D possibly TRBD1 on 6 matching bases. V lost 11 bases, J lost 3 bases, and 16 bases lay in between. The CDR3 loop spans 13 amino acids. Germline V gene lookup returns CDR1 LNHDA and CDR2 SQIVND (reference sequence).

In DNA form, the CDR3 reads TGTGCCAGCAGTGAACTCAGGGGGCAGGGGAACACTGAAGCTTTCTTT. Amino acids: CASSELRGQGNTEAFF. The chain joins TRBV27 to TRBJ1-1; 8 nucleotides match TRBD1. Losses at the gene ends were 5 bases for V and 1 base for J; bases not matched to a gene: 9. The CDR3 is 16 residues long. Germline assignment: CDR1 MNHEY and CDR2 SMNVEV (reference sequence).

The genes are TRBV27 and TRBJ2-7; D is unresolved. Germline loops: CDR1 MNHEY, CDR2 SMNVEV (reference sequence). This CDR3 region has 11 residues. V was pared by 5 bases and J by 3 bases, with 5 bases between. The DNA for the CDR3 is TGTGCCAGCAGTGGGGACTACGAGCAGTACTTC. Amino acid sequence: CASSGDYEQYF.

A remark on this clone: Other nucleotide sequences in the sample specify the same CDR3. The rearrangement uses TRBV19 and TRBJ2-7; D might be TRBD2 (5 bases). With 3 bases removed from V and 5 bases from J, the gap between germline ends came to 8 bases. CDR3 length: 12 amino acids. Germline CDR1 and CDR2: LNHDA and SQIVND (reference sequence). The CDR3 region is CASSIGVNEQYF. Written as DNA, the CDR3 is TGTGCCAGTAGTATCGGGGTCAACGAGCAGTACTTC.

The V and J genes are TRBV9 and TRBJ2-5; 8 positions match TRBD1. Germline lookup yields CDR1 SGDLS and CDR2 YYNGEE. This CDR3 has 15 amino acids. J lost 4 bases, V lost 0 bases, and 5 bases had no gene match. In DNA form, the CDR3 reads TGTGCCAGCAGCGTAGCAGGGGGCGCGGGAGAGACCCAGTACTTC. It codes for CASSVAGGAGETQYF.

V is TRBV27 and J is TRBJ1-3; D may be TRBD1 (5 bases). The CDR3 length is 15 residues. V gave up 5 bases and J gave up 4 bases, with 15 bases separating them. The germline V gene has CDR1 MNHEY and CDR2 SMNVEV (reference sequence). The CDR3 loop is CASSRDRSRGNTIYF. DNA for the CDR3: TGTGCCAGCAGTCGGGACCGGTCGAGAGGAAACACCATATATTTT.

The chain recombines TRBV25-1 with TRBJ1-4; 9 bases align to TRBD1. Unmatched junction bases numbered 7, after V lost 4 bases and J lost 7 bases. Germline values: CDR1 MGHDK, CDR2 SYGVNS. CDR3 size: 15 residues. In nucleotides, the CDR3 is TGTGCCAGCAGTGGCCGGGACAGGGTGCGTGAAAAACTGTTTTTT. This sequence encodes CASSGRDRVREKLFF.

Points on this clone: At the DNA level, this CDR3 is encoded by other sequences in the same sample as well. The rearrangement uses TRBV9 and TRBJ2-5; 8 positions match TRBD2. V lost 0 bases, J lost 4 bases, and 5 bases stayed unmatched. Germline V CDR1 and CDR2: SGDLS, YYNGEE. CDR3 length: 15 residues. CDR3 DNA sequence: TGTGCCAGCAGCGTAGCGGGAGGGAGGTTAGAGACCCAGTACTTC. Protein sequence: CASSVAGGRLETQYF.

The J gene is TRBJ2-5, the V gene TRBV4-3; D unclear. The V gene's germline CDR1 is LGHNA and CDR2 YSLEER. The CDR3 covers 15 residues. V lost 0 bases, J lost 2 bases, and 10 bases lay in between. The CDR3 region is CASSQDSDDQETQYF. DNA of the CDR3: TGCGCCAGCAGCCAAGATTCGGACGATCAAGAGACCCAGTACTTC.

The chain has TRBV9 and TRBJ1-1; D is undetermined. The V and J ends lost 4 bases and 0 bases respectively, with 19 bases between them. The CDR3 consists of 17 residues. Looked up from germline, CDR1 is SGDLS and CDR2 is YYNGEE. CDR3 nucleotides: TGTGCCAGCAGCCTAGGAGTTGGGAGGACGATGAACACTGAAGCTTTCTTT. Protein: CASSLGVGRTMNTEAFF.

The chain links TRBV7-8 to TRBJ2-7, with D perhaps TRBD1 (6 bases). V lost 4 bases and J 1 base, leaving 8 bases between the germline ends. This CDR3 comprises 13 residues. Germline CDR1 is SGHVS and CDR2 is FQNEAQ. In DNA form, the CDR3 reads TGTGCCAGCAGCTGGGGGACATCCTACGAGCAGTACTTC. Its protein product is CASSWGTSYEQYF.

The chain joins TRBV2 to TRBJ2-1, with D unclear. V was shortened by 5 bases and J by 3 bases, with 11 bases between the two germline ends. The germline V gene encodes CDR1 SNHLY and CDR2 FYNNEI. The CDR3 sequence is 14 residues long. The CDR3: CASSIGPVYNEQFF. CDR3 nucleotides: TGTGCCAGCAGTATTGGGCCTGTCTACAATGAGCAGTTCTTC.

The V gene is TRBV9, the J gene TRBJ1-2; D is unclear. The germline V gene has CDR1 SGDLS and CDR2 YYNGEE. The V end lost 0 bases, the J end lost 0 bases, and 9 bases lay between the germline ends. The CDR3 spans 15 residues. The CDR3, as DNA: TGTGCCAGCAGCGTAGCTTCAGCTACTAACTATGGCTACACCTTC. It translates to CASSVASATNYGYTF. Based on the CDR3 plus reference TRBV9 and TRBJ1-2, the full variable domain is DSGVTQTPKHLITATGQRVTLRCSPRSGDLSVYWYQQSLDQGLQFLIQYYNGEERAKGNILERFSAQQFPDLHSELNLSSLELGDSALYFCASSVASATNYGYTFGSGTRLTVV.

Only one count was recorded for this clone. The J gene is TRBJ2-2, the V gene TRBV7-9; 9 nucleotides agree with TRBD2. Germline V gene data show CDR1 as SEHNR and CDR2 as FQNEAQ (reference sequence). The ends lost 0 bases at V and 4 bases at J; junction bases unmatched: 6. The CDR3 runs to 17 residues. The CDR3 DNA reads as TGTGCCAGCAGCTTAGCCCTAGCGGGACTGAGCACCGGGGAGCTGTTTTTT. Its translation is CASSLALAGLSTGELFF.

The chain recombines TRBV5-1 with TRBJ1-1, with D tentatively TRBD1 (5 bases). Trimming stripped 4 bases from V and 7 bases from J, with 14 bases between. In germline, CDR1 is SGHRS, CDR2 YFSETQ. This CDR3 comprises 13 residues. DNA for the CDR3: TGCGCCAGCAGCCTGTATGGGGCCGATGAAGCTTTCTTT. The encoded protein is CASSLYGADEAFF.

This clone was counted once. This chain's CDR3 is CASSPESPRGDTQYF. The CDR3 region has the DNA TGTGCCAGCAGTCCGGAGTCGCCCCGAGGAGATACGCAGTATTTT. This rearrangement joins TRBV6-5 to TRBJ2-3; the D is unclear. The CDR3 extends over 15 amino acids. V shed 5 bases and J shed 5 bases, with 17 bases lying between them. From germline, CDR1 is MNHEY and CDR2 SVGAGI.

CDR3 DNA: TGTGCCAGCAGTTTGGAGGTAGTATATGGCTACACCTTC. It translates to CASSLEVVYGYTF. V usage is TRBV28 and J usage is TRBJ1-2; D gene unclear. The CDR3 sequence is 13 residues long. V lost 3 bases, J lost 5 bases, and 10 bases lay in between. CDR1 is MDHEN and CDR2 is SYDVKM in the germline V gene.

This clone was observed a few times. This CDR3 is also generated by other DNA sequences in the sample. The V gene is TRBV19, the J gene TRBJ2-7; the D gene is possibly TRBD1 (5 bases). The CDR3 is 13 residues long. V gave up 4 bases and J gave up 4 bases, with 11 bases separating them. Germline CDR1 is LNHDA and CDR2 is SQIVND (reference sequence). The CDR3 DNA sequence: TGTGCCAGTAGTACCGACAGCTCATACGAGCAGTACTTC. Translation gives CASSTDSSYEQYF.